A single T cell receptor beta chain is shown here with its context. Some clones are missing from TCRdb's copy, which holds only in-frame ones; the method was immunoSEQ multiplex PCR. This table holds approximately 82,000 clones, approximately 94% found once. The data stem from a study of control samples from healthy donors and cancer patients. The CDR3 has 11 residues. V lost 7 bases, J lost 7 bases, and 5 bases stayed unmatched. Per the germline V gene, CDR1 is SQVTM and CDR2 is ANQGSEA. The chain combines TRBV29-1 with TRBJ1-2; 8 nucleotides agree with TRBD1. The sequence derives from a woman between 18 and 29 years old in good health. The sample comprised blood. CDR3 amino acids: CSDQTGAGYTF. CDR3 in DNA: TGCAGCGACCAGACAGGGGCTGGCTACACCTTC.